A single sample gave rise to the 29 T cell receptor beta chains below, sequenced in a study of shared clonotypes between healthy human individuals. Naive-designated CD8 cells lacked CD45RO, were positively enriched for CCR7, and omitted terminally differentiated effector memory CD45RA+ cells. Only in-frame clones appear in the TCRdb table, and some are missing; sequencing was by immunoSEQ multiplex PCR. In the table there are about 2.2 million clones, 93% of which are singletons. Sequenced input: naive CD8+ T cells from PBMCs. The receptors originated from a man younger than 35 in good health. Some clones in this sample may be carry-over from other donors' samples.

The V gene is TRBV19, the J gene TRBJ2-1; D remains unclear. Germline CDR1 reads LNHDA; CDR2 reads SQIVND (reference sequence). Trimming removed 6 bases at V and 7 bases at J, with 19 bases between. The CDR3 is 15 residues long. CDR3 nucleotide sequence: TGTGCCAGTAGCATGCCTGCGACGACGTGGAATGAGCAGTTCTTC. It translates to CASSMPATTWNEQFF.

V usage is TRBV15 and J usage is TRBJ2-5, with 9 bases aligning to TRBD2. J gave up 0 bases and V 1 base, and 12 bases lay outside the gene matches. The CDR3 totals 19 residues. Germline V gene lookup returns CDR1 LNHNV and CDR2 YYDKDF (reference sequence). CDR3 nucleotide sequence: TGTGCCACCAGCAGAGTTCCTATTCGCGGGAGGGGGTACCAAGAGACCCAGTACTTC. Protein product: CATSRVPIRGRGYQETQYF.

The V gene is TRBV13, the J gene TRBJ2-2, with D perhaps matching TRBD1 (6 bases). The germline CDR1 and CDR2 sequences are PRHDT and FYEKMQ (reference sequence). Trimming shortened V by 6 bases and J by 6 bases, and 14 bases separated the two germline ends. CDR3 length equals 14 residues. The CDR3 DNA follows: TGTGCCAGCAGTTTCGACAGGTTGCCCGGGGAGCTGTTTTTT. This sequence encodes CASSFDRLPGELFF. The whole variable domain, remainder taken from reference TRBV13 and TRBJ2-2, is AAGVIQSPRHLIKEKRETATLKCYPIPRHDTVYWYQQGPGQDPQFLISFYEKMQSDKGSIPDRFSAQQFSDYHSELNMSSLELGDSALYFCASSFDRLPGELFFGEGSRLTVL.

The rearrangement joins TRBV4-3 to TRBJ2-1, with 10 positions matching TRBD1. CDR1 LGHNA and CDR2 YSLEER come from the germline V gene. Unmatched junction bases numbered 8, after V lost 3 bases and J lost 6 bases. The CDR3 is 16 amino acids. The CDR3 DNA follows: TGCGCCAGCAGCCACGATACCTGGACAGGGGGCAATGAGCAGTTCTTC. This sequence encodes CASSHDTWTGGNEQFF.

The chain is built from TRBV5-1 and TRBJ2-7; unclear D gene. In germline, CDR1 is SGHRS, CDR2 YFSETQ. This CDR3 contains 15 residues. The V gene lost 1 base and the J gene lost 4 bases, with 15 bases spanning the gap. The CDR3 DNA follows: TGCGCCAGCAGCTTGTTGTCCGGGTTCCAGTACGAGCAGTACTTC. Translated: CASSLLSGFQYEQYF.

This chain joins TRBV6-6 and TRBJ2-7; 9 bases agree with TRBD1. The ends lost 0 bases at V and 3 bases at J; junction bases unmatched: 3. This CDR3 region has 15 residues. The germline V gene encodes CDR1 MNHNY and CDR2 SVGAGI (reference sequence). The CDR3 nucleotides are TGTGCCAGCAGTTACTCGGACAGGGGATTCTACGAGCAGTACTTC. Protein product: CASSYSDRGFYEQYF.

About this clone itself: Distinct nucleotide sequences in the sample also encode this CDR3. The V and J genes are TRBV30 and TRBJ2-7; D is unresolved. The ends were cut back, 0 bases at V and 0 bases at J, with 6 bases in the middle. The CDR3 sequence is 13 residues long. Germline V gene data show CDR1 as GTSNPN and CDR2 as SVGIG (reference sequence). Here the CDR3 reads CAWSVRSSYEQYF. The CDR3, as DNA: TGTGCCTGGAGTGTACGGAGCTCCTACGAGCAGTACTTC.

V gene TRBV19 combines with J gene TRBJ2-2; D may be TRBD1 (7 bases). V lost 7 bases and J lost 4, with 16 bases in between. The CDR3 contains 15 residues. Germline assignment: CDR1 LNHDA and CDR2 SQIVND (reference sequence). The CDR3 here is CASMTGRWATGELFF. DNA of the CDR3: TGTGCCAGTATGACAGGGAGGTGGGCCACCGGGGAGCTGTTTTTT.

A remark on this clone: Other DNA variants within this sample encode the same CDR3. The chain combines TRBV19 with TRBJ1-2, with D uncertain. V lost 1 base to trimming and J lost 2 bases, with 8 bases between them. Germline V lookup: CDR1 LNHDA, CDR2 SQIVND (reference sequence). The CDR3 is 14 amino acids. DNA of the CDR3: TGTGCCAGTAGTATAGGTGCGGGGAACTATGGCTACACCTTC. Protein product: CASSIGAGNYGYTF.

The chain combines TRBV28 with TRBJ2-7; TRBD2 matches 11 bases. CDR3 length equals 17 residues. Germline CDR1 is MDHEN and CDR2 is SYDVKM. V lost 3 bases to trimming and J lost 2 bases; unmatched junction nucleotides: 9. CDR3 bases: TGTGCCAGCAGTTTGCCACTAGCGGGAGAAGGAGCCTACGAGCAGTACTTC. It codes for CASSLPLAGEGAYEQYF. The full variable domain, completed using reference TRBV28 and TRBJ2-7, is DVKVTQSSRYLVKRTGEKVFLECVQDMDHENMFWYRQDPGLGLRLIYFSYDVKMKEKGDIPEGYSVSREKKERFSLILESASTNQTSMYLCASSLPLAGEGAYEQYFGPGTRLTVT.

This CDR3 reads CASSPSGTGREETQYF. The CDR3 DNA reads as TGTGCCAGCAGCCCGTCCGGGACAGGGCGAGAGGAGACCCAGTACTTC. The chain employs TRBV7-7 and TRBJ2-5, with TRBD1 matching over 9 bases. Germline V gene lookup returns CDR1 SSHAT and CDR2 FNYEAQ (reference sequence). The CDR3 has 16 residues. After removal of 5 bases from V and 5 bases from J, the junction contained 12 bases not matched to a gene. Full variable domain (rest looked up from reference TRBV7-7 and TRBJ2-5): GAGVSQSPRYKVTKRGQDVTLRCDPISSHATLYWYQQALGQGPEFLTYFNYEAQPDKSGLPSDRFSAERPEGSISTLTIQRTEQRDSAMYRCASSPSGTGREETQYFGPGTRLLVL.

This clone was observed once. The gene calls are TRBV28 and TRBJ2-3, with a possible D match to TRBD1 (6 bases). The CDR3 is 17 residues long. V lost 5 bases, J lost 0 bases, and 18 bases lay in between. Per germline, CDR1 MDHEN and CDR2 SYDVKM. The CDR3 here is CASSTRQVLYSTDTQYF. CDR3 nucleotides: TGTGCCAGCAGTACCCGACAGGTTCTATATAGCACAGATACGCAGTATTTT.

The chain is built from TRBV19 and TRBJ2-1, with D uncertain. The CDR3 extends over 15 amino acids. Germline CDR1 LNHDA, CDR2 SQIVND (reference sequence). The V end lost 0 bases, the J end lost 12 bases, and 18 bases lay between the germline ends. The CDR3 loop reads CASSIDLRQKQSQFF. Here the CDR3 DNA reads TGTGCCAGTAGTATAGATTTAAGGCAGAAACAATCGCAGTTCTTC. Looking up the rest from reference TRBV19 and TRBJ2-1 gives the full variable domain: DGGITQSPKYLFRKEGQNVTLSCEQNLNHDAMYWYRQDPGQGLRLIYYSQIVNDFQKGDIAEGYSVSREKKESFPLTVTSAQKNPTAFYLCASSIDLRQKQSQFFGPGTRLTVL.

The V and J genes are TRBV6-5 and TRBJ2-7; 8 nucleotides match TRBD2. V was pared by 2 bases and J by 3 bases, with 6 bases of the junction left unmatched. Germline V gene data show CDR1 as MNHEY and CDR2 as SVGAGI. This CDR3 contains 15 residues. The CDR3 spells CASSYKSGSLYEQYF. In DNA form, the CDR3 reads TGTGCCAGCAGTTACAAGAGCGGGAGCCTCTACGAGCAGTACTTC.

The CDR3 loop reads CSVEMDRANYGYTF. CDR3 in DNA: TGCAGCGTTGAAATGGACAGGGCTAACTATGGCTACACCTTC. The chain uses TRBV29-1 and TRBJ1-2, with 8 bases fitting TRBD1. Germline loops: CDR1 SQVTM, CDR2 ANQGSEA. The V segment lost 2 bases and the J segment 0 bases; nucleotides outside the gene matches: 2. The CDR3 consists of 14 residues.

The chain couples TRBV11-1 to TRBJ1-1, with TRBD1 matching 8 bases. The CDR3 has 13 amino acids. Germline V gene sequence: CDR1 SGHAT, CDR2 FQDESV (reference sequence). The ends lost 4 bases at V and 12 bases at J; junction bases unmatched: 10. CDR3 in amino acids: CASSSQTQGETFF. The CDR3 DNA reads TGTGCCAGCAGCTCCCAAACACAGGGGGAGACTTTCTTT.

The DNA for the CDR3 is TGTGCCAGCGACCCAGGGGGAAATGAGCAGTTCTTC. Protein sequence: CASDPGGNEQFF. The V and J genes are TRBV25-1 and TRBJ2-1, with 7 positions matching TRBD1. Germline loops: CDR1 MGHDK, CDR2 SYGVNS. The CDR3 contains 12 residues. The trim removed 8 bases at V and 7 bases at J, leaving 5 bases unmatched.

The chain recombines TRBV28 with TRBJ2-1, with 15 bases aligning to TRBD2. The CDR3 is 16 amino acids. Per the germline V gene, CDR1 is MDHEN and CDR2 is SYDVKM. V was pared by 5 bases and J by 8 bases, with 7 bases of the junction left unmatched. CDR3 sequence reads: CASSDRTSGREDEQFF. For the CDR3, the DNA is TGTGCCAGCAGTGATAGGACTAGCGGGAGGGAGGATGAGCAGTTCTTC.

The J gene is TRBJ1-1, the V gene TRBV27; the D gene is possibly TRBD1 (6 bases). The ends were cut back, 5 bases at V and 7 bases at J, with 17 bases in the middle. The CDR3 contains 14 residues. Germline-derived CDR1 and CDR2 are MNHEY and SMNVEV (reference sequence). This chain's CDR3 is CASSHNPGDGEAFF. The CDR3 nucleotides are TGTGCCAGCAGTCATAATCCAGGGGACGGTGAAGCTTTCTTT.

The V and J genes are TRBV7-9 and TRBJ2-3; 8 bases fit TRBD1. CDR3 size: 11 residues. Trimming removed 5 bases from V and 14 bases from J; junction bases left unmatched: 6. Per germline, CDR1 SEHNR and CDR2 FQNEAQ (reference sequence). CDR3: CASSNPGQAYF. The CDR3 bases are TGTGCCAGCAGCAATCCGGGACAGGCGTATTTT.

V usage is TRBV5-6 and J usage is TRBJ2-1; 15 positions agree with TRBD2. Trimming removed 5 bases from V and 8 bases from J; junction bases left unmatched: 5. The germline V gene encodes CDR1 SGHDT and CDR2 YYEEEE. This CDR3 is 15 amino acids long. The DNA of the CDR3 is TGTGCCAGCAGTTCGGGACTAGCGGGAGGAGATGAGCAGTTCTTC. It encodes CASSSGLAGGDEQFF.

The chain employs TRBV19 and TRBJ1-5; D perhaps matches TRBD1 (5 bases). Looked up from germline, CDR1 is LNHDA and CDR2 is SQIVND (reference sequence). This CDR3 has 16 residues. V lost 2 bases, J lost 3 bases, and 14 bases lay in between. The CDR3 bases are TGTGCCAGTAGTATAATAGCAGGGAGTTCCAATCAGCCCCAGCATTTT. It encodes CASSIIAGSSNQPQHF.

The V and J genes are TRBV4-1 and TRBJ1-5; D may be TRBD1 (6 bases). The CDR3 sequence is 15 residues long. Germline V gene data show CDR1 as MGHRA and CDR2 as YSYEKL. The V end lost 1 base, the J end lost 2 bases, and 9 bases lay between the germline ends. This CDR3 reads CASSQVGGRNQPQHF. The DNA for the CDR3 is TGCGCCAGCAGCCAAGTGGGGGGGCGCAATCAGCCCCAGCATTTT.

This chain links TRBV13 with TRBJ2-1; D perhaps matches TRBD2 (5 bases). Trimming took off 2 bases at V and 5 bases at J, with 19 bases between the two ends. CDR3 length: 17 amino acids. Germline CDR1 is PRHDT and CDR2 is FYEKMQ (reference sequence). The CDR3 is CASSLPYGKRPHNEQFF. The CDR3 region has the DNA TGTGCCAGCAGCTTACCTTATGGAAAGCGGCCCCACAATGAGCAGTTCTTC.

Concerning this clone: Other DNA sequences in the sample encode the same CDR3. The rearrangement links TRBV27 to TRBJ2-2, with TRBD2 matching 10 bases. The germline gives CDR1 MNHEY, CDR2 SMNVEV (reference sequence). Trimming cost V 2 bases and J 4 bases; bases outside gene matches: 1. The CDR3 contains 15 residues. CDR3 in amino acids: CASSLVAGGTGELFF. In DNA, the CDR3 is TGTGCCAGCAGTTTAGTAGCGGGGGGCACCGGGGAGCTGTTTTTT.

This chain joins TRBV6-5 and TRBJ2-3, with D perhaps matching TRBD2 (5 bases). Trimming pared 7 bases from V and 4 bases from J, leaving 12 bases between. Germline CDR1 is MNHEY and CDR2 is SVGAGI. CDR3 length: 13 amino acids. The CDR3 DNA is TGTGCCAGCACCTTCGGGGAGTCAGATACGCAGTATTTT. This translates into CASTFGESDTQYF.

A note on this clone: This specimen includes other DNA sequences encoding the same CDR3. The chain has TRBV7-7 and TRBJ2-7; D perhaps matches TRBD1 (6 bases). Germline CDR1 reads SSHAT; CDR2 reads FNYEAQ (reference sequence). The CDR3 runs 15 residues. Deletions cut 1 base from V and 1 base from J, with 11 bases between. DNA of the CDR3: TGTGCCAGCAGCTTAGGCCAGGGGTCATCCTACGAGCAGTACTTC. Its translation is CASSLGQGSSYEQYF.

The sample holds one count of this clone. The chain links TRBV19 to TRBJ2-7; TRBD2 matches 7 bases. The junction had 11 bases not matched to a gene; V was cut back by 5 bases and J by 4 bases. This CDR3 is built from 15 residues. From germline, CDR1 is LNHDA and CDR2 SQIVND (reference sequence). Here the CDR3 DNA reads TGTGCCAGTAGTTGGCTAGCGGAAATAGTGTACGAGCAGTACTTC. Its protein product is CASSWLAEIVYEQYF.

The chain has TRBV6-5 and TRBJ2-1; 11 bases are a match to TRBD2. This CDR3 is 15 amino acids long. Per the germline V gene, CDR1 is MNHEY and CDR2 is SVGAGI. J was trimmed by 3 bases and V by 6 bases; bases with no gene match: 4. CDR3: CASRGGLAVYNEQFF. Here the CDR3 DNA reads TGTGCCAGCAGAGGGGGACTAGCGGTCTACAATGAGCAGTTCTTC.